This TCR beta chain was found in a study of beta chain features in type 1 diabetes. Points on this clone: Antigen unknown.

The whole isolated RNA underwent reverse transcription, so sequencing captured expressed TCRB transcripts. The table came from immunoSEQ multiplex PCR; TCRdb's copy has only in-frame clones and leaves some out. Of approximately 250,000 clones in the sample, about 11% were seen once. Study-level points and caveats: Shorter TCRB CDR3s, moderately but significantly so, marked every one of the four CD4+ subsets in Type 1 diabetes patients. Healthy donors had naive, central memory and Treg TCRB repertoires that appeared less similar than those seen among patients. Highly expressing activated T cells could be over-counted with a cDNA template. Diminished insertions and augmented deletions at VDJ junctions characterized type 1 diabetes patients.

Trimming cost V 6 bases and J 2 bases, with 3 bases left between them. The CDR3 extends over 11 amino acids. Looked up from germline, CDR1 is SNHLY and CDR2 is FYNNEI. Sorting with CD45RO/CCR7/CD25/CD127/CD95/CD27 yielded naive, central memory, regulatory and stem-like memory CD4+ cells. The sequencing sample was made of naive CD4+ T cells from blood. The clonotype comes from a young man with type 1 diabetes. The chain is built from TRBV2 and TRBJ2-3; D remains ambiguous. The CDR3 DNA sequence: TGTGCCAGCAGCGTCACAGATACGCAGTATTTT. This sequence encodes CASSVTDTQYF.